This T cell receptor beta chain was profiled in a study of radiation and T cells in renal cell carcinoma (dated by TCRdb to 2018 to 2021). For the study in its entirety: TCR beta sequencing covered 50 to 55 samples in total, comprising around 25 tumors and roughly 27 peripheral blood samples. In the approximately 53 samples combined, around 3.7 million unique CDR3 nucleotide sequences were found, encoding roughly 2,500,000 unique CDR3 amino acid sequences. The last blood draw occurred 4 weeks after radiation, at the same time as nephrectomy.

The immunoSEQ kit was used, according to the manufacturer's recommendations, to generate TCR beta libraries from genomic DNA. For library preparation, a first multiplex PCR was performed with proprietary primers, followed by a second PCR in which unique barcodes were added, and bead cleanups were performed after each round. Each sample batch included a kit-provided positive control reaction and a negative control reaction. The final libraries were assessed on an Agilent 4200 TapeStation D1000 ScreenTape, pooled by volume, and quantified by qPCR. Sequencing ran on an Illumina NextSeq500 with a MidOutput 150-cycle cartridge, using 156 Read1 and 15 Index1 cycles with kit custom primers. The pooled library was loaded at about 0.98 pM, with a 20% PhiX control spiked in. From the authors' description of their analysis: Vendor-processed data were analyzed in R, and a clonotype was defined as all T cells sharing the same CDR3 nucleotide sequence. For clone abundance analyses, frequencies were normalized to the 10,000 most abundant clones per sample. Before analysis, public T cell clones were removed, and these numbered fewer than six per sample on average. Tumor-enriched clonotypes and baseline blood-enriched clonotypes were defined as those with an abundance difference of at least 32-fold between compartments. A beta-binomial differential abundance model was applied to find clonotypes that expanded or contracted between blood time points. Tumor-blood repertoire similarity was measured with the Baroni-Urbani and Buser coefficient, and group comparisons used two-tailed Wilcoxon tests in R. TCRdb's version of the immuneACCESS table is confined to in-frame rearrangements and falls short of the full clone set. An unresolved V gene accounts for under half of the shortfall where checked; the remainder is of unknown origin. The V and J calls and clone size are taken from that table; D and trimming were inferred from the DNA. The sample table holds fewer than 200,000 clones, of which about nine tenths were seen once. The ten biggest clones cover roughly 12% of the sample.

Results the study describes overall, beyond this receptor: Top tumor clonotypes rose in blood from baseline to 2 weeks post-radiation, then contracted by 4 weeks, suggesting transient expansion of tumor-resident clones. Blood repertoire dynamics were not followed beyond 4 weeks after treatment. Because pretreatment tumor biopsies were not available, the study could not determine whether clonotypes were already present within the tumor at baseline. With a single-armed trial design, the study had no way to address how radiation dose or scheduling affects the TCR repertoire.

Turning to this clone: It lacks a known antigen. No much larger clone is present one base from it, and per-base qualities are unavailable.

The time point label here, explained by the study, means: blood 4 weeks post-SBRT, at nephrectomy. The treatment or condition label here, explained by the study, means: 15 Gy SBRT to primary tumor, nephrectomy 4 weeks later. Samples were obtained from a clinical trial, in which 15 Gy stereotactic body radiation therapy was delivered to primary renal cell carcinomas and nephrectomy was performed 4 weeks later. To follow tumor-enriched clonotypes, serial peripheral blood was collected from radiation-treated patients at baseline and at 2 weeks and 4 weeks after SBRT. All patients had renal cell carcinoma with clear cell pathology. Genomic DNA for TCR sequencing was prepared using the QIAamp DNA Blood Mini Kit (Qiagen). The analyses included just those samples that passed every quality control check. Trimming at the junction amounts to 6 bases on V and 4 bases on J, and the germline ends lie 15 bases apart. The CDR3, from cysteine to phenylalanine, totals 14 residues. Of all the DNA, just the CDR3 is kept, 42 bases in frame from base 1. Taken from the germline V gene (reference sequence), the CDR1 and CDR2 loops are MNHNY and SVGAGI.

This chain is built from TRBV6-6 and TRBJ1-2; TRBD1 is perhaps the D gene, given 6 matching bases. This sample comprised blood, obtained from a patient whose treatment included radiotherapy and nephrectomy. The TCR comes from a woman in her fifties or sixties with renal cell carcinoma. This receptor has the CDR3 CASRTTDSLYGYTF. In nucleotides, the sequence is TGTGCCAGCAGAACCACGGACAGCCTCTATGGCTACACCTTC.